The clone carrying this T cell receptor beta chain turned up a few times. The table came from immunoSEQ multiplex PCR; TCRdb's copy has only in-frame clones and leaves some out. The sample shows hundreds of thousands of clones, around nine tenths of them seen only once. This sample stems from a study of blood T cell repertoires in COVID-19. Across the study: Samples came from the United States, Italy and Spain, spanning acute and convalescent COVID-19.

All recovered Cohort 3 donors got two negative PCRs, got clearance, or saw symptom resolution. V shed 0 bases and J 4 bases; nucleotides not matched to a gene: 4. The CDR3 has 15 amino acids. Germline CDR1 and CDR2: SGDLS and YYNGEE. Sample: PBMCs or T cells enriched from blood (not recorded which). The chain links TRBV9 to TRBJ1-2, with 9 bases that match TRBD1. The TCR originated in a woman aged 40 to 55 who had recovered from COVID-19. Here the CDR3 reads CASSVVPTGGYGYTF. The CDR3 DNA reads TGTGCCAGCAGCGTAGTCCCGACAGGGGGCTATGGCTACACCTTC.